This T cell receptor (beta chain) came from a study of CD8 T cells in ankylosing spondylitis. Study observations and caveats: Fewer than ten highly homologous variants made up a TCR beta motif that seemed to typify ankylosing spondylitis blood.

As for this clonotype: Its antigen is as yet unknown.

Germline CDR1 and CDR2: MDHEN and SYDVKM. The CDR3 sequence is 12 residues long. Deletions cut 7 bases from V and 5 bases from J, with 11 bases between. TCRdb used MiXCR to reprocess the 5' RACE reads, holding one entry per CDR3 protein. Of roughly 670,000 distinct CDR3 sequences in the sample, around 20% were seen once. The chain joins TRBV28 to TRBJ1-2, with D possibly being TRBD1 (6 bases). The sequence was collected from a male donor with ankylosing spondylitis. Sequencing used blood, either unsorted or a sorted T cell fraction (not recorded which). CDR3 coding DNA: TGTGCCAGCATTACAGGGTCTTATGGCTACACCTTC. Its translation is CASITGSYGYTF.